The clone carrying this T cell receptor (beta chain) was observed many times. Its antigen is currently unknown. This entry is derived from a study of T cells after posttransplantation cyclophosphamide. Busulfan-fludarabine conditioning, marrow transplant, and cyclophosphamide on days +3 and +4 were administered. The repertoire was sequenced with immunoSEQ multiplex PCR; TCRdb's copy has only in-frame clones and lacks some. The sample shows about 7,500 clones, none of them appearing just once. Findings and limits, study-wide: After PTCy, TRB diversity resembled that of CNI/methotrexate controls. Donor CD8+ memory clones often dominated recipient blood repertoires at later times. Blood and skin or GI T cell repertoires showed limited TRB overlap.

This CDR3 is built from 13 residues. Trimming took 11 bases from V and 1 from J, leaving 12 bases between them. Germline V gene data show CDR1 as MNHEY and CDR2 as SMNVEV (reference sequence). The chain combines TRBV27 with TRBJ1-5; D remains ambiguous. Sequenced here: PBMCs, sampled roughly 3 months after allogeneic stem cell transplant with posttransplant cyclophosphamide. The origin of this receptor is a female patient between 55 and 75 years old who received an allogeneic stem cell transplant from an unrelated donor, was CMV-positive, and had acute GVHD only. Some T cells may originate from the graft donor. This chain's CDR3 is CAAASSSNQPQHF. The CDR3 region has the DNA TGTGCCGCGGCCTCGTCCAGCAATCAGCCCCAGCATTTT.